Listed here are 32 T cell receptor beta chains from one sample, sequenced in a study. TCRdb processed the 5' RACE reads anew with MiXCR; each CDR3 protein has one entry. Of under 60,000 distinct CDR3 sequences in the sample, 25% to 30% were seen once. Input material: naive CD4+ T cells sorted from blood. Stated subset: naive CD4+ T cells, CD4+CD45RA+CD25-. The source is a female donor with breast cancer.

In its sample, this clonotype was seen many times. The chain carries TRBV15 and TRBJ2-4, with 7 bases that match TRBD2. Per germline, CDR1 LNHNV and CDR2 YYDKDF (reference sequence). CDR3 size: 15 residues. V gave up 3 bases and J gave up 3 bases; unmatched junction bases: 5. CDR3 sequence: CATSSPTGGKNIQYF. The CDR3, as DNA: TGTGCCACCAGCAGCCCCACGGGGGGCAAAAACATTCAGTACTTC.

Only a few counts were recorded for this clonotype. This chain connects TRBV4-3 to TRBJ2-7; no clear D. CDR3 length equals 14 residues. Germline assignment: CDR1 LGHNA and CDR2 YSLEER. Trimming left V 1 base short and J 6 bases short, with 13 bases between. The DNA of the CDR3 is TGCGCCAGCAGCCAAGCTAGGTTTTCGGGCGAGCAGTACTTC. Protein product: CASSQARFSGEQYF.

The CDR3 here is CASSEPAGGHPTHTDTQYF. CDR3 DNA: TGTGCCAGCAGCGAGCCAGCGGGAGGCCATCCAACCCACACAGATACGCAGTATTTT. The chain is built from TRBV9 and TRBJ2-3; TRBD2 matches 9 bases. With 3 bases clipped from V and 2 bases from J, the junction kept 16 bases outside the gene matches. Germline-derived CDR1 and CDR2 are SGDLS and YYNGEE. There are 19 residues in the CDR3.

The V and J genes are TRBV18 and TRBJ1-2, with D perhaps TRBD1 (5 bases). The V and J ends lost 4 bases and 3 bases respectively, with 9 bases between them. The germline CDR1 and CDR2 sequences are KGHSH and LQKENI. The CDR3 runs 13 residues. The DNA for the CDR3 is TGTGCCAGCTCACTGGGACGCGACTATGGCTACACCTTC. Amino acid sequence: CASSLGRDYGYTF.

Comments on this clonotype: A read error may be the cause here, since a much bigger clone is one base away. Lacking the conserved final phenylalanine or tryptophan, this CDR3 likely reflects a read error. This sequence joins TRBV7-2 and TRBJ2-4, with D unresolved. The CDR3 contains 16 residues. Trimming removed 1 base at V and 0 bases at J, with 10 bases between. From germline, CDR1 is SGHTA and CDR2 FQGNSA. DNA of the CDR3: TGTGCCAGCAGCTTAGGAAGGGCTATAGCCAAAAACATTCAGTACGTC. The encoded protein is CASSLGRAIAKNIQYV.

J is TRBJ2-3 and V is TRBV20-1; 7 nucleotides match TRBD2. The junction had 11 bases not matched to a gene; V was cut back by 0 bases and J by 2 bases. The CDR3 contains 17 residues. CDR1 DFQATT and CDR2 SNEGSKA come from the germline V gene (reference sequence). CDR3 sequence: CSAREIFSSGFTDTQYF. As DNA, the CDR3 is TGCAGTGCTAGAGAAATTTTCTCTAGCGGTTTCACAGATACGCAGTATTTT.

The gene calls are TRBV6-5 and TRBJ2-1, with 9 bases that match TRBD2. The germline V gene has CDR1 MNHEY and CDR2 SVGAGI. J was trimmed by 6 bases and V by 2 bases; bases with no gene match: 5. The CDR3 covers 15 residues. CDR3 in amino acids: CASSYGGRDLNEQFF. In DNA, the CDR3 is TGTGCCAGCAGTTACGGCGGGAGGGACCTCAATGAGCAGTTCTTC.

The rearrangement links TRBV7-9 to TRBJ1-1; tentative D call: TRBD1 (5 bases). V was trimmed by 5 bases and J by 0 bases, leaving 22 bases between them. This CDR3 region has 18 residues. Germline loops: CDR1 SEHNR, CDR2 FQNEAQ (reference sequence). The DNA of the CDR3 is TGTGCCAGCAGCAACGGACAAGCCAGAGACCAAATGAACACTGAAGCTTTCTTT. It yields the protein CASSNGQARDQMNTEAFF. Variable domain in full (rest from reference TRBV7-9 and TRBJ1-1): DTGVSQNPRHKITKRGQNVTFRCDPISEHNRLYWYRQTLGQGPEFLTYFQNEAQLEKSRLLSDRFSAERPKGSFSTLEIQRTEQGDSAMYLCASSNGQARDQMNTEAFFGQGTRLTVV.

This rearrangement joins TRBV28 to TRBJ2-3, with a tentative D call TRBD1 (7 bases). The CDR3 loop spans 15 amino acids. Germline CDR1 is MDHEN and CDR2 is SYDVKM. V lost 7 bases and J 2 bases, leaving 16 bases between the germline ends. CDR3 coding DNA: TGTGCCAGCACCCAGGGGGGTCTTAACACAGATACGCAGTATTTT. Encoded protein: CASTQGGLNTDTQYF.

The chain links TRBV7-9 to TRBJ2-5, with 7 bases aligning to TRBD2. Germline assignment: CDR1 SEHNR and CDR2 FQNEAQ (reference sequence). The CDR3 has 14 residues. Trimming removed 4 bases from V and 5 bases from J; junction bases left unmatched: 7. CDR3 sequence (DNA): TGTGCCAGCAGCTCCCGGGGGGAGGTGGAGACCCAGTACTTC. This codes for CASSSRGEVETQYF. Looking up the rest from reference TRBV7-9 and TRBJ2-5 gives the full variable domain: DTGVSQNPRHKITKRGQNVTFRCDPISEHNRLYWYRQTLGQGPEFLTYFQNEAQLEKSRLLSDRFSAERPKGSFSTLEIQRTEQGDSAMYLCASSSRGEVETQYFGPGTRLLVL.

This chain joins TRBV20-1 and TRBJ2-7; no clear D. The V gene's germline CDR1 is DFQATT and CDR2 SNEGSKA (reference sequence). This CDR3 spans 11 amino acids. V dropped 6 bases and J dropped 4 bases, with 10 bases sitting between them. In DNA form, the CDR3 reads TGCAGTGCCTTAGACGGTTACGAGCAGTACTTC. It specifies CSALDGYEQYF.

This clonotype has just a few counts. This chain connects TRBV5-1 to TRBJ1-2; D is possibly TRBD1 (5 bases). Germline V CDR1 and CDR2: SGHRS, YFSETQ. The CDR3 runs to 14 residues. With 1 base removed from V and 3 bases from J, the gap between germline ends came to 10 bases. Here the CDR3 reads CASSLSRVDYGYTF. CDR3 nucleotides: TGCGCCAGCAGCTTGAGCAGGGTTGACTATGGCTACACCTTC. The variable domain in full, completed from reference TRBV5-1 and TRBJ1-2, reads KAGVTQTPRYLIKTRGQQVTLSCSPISGHRSVSWYQQTPGQGLQFLFEYFSETQRNKGNFPGRFSGRQFSNSRSEMNVSTLELGDSALYLCASSLSRVDYGYTFGSGTRLTVV.

This clonotype has only one observation. CDR3 bases: TGTGCCAGCAGCTTAGCACCAAACTGGAACTCTGGAAACACCATATATTTT. Its protein is CASSLAPNWNSGNTIYF. This chain joins TRBV7-6 and TRBJ1-3; D is ambiguous. The germline V gene has CDR1 SGHVS and CDR2 FNYEAQ. This CDR3 is 17 amino acids long. V was cut by 0 bases and J by 0 bases, with 12 bases left in between.

This clonotype appeared a few times. This sequence joins TRBV6-5 and TRBJ2-1; 9 bases line up with TRBD2. The junction had 8 bases not matched to a gene; V was cut back by 6 bases and J by 5 bases. The CDR3 runs 15 residues. The germline V gene encodes CDR1 MNHEY and CDR2 SVGAGI. The CDR3 protein is CASRGPSGAHNEQFF. CDR3 sequence (DNA): TGTGCCAGCAGGGGACCTAGCGGGGCCCACAATGAGCAGTTCTTC.

The chain is built from TRBV5-1 and TRBJ1-6; the match to TRBD1 covers 8 bases. The germline CDR1 and CDR2 sequences are SGHRS and YFSETQ. This CDR3 has 14 residues. V shed 0 bases, J shed 10 bases, and the junction held 3 bases outside the gene matches. The CDR3 loop reads CASSLGQGLSPLHF. As DNA, the CDR3 is TGCGCCAGCAGCTTGGGACAGGGGCTCTCACCCCTCCACTTT.

In the case of this clonotype: A much larger clone lies a single base off, so this may be a read error. The V gene is TRBV29-1, the J gene TRBJ2-3, with 7 bases that match TRBD2. Germline V lookup: CDR1 SQVTM, CDR2 ANQGSEA. This CDR3 region has 11 residues. The CDR3 protein is CNVAGADTQYF. The CDR3 DNA is TGCAACGTTGCGGGGGCAGATACGCAGTATTTT.

V gene TRBV15 combines with J gene TRBJ1-6; D is ambiguous. There are 12 residues in the CDR3. V was cut by 3 bases and J by 8 bases, with 5 bases left in between. The germline V gene has CDR1 LNHNV and CDR2 YYDKDF (reference sequence). The CDR3 loop reads CATSRGDSPLHF. The DNA of the CDR3 is TGTGCCACCAGCAGGGGAGATTCACCCCTCCACTTT.

V and J are TRBV29-1 and TRBJ2-5, with D possibly matching TRBD1 (6 bases). CDR1 and CDR2 (germline): SQVTM, ANQGSEA. V was cut by 4 bases and J by 1 base, with 10 bases left in between. This CDR3 is built from 13 residues. For the CDR3, the DNA is TGCAGCGTTGTCCGGGACACCCAAGAGACCCAGTACTTC. Amino acids: CSVVRDTQETQYF.

The V and J genes are TRBV5-6 and TRBJ2-2; 9 positions agree with TRBD1. Unmatched junction bases numbered 7, after V lost 2 bases and J lost 5 bases. The CDR3 is 16 residues long. Germline assignment: CDR1 SGHDT and CDR2 YYEEEE. The CDR3: CASSFMGQGVTGELFF. CDR3 DNA: TGTGCCAGCAGCTTCATGGGACAGGGCGTTACCGGGGAGCTGTTTTTT.

This clonotype came up a few times. The chain couples TRBV12-3 or TRBV12-4 to TRBJ2-6; D gene ambiguous. Trimming took off 6 bases at V and 0 bases at J, with 3 bases between the two ends. The CDR3 covers 13 residues. Here the CDR3 reads CASRPSGANVLTF. The CDR3 region has the DNA TGTGCCAGCAGGCCCTCTGGGGCCAACGTCCTGACTTTC.

This clonotype appeared a few times. V gene TRBV6-5 combines with J gene TRBJ2-1, with 7 bases matching TRBD2. CDR1 and CDR2 from the germline V gene are MNHEY and SVGAGI. Trimming took 2 bases from V and 3 from J; bases not matched to a gene: 4. The CDR3 contains 15 residues. In DNA form, the CDR3 reads TGTGCCAGCAGTTACGGCGGGAGAGGCTACAATGAGCAGTTCTTC. It is translated as CASSYGGRGYNEQFF.

Concerning this clonotype: At one end the junction does not follow the germline gene, possibly because of a read error. The chain joins TRBV7-2 to TRBJ1-3; no reliable D call. Germline V gene data show CDR1 as SGHTA and CDR2 as FQGNSA. This CDR3 region has 12 residues. The CDR3: CASSLNGNTVYF. CDR3 DNA: TGTGCCAGCAGCTTAAATGGAAACACCGTATATTTT.

The chain links TRBV5-1 to TRBJ1-1; TRBD1 might be the D (6 bases). The CDR3 covers 14 residues. CDR1 and CDR2 (germline): SGHRS, YFSETQ. Trimming took 4 bases from V and 5 from J, leaving 15 bases between them. The CDR3 here is CASSQLGGRTEAFF. The CDR3 DNA is TGCGCCAGCAGCCAGCTTGGGGGCAGAACTGAAGCTTTCTTT.

As concerns this clonotype: A read error may account for a junction end that differs from germline. The chain links TRBV7-9 to TRBJ2-2; 8 nucleotides match TRBD1. The CDR3 has 14 residues. CDR1 SEHNR and CDR2 FQNEAQ come from the germline V gene (reference sequence). CDR3: CAHPPTGETGELSF. CDR3 in DNA: TGTGCCCACCCACCGACAGGGGAGACCGGGGAGCTGTCTTTT.

The table lists this clonotype with a few counts. The chain uses TRBV30 and TRBJ1-5; 7 positions agree with TRBD1. V lost 2 bases and J lost 2; bases outside the gene matches: 3. This CDR3 spans 14 amino acids. CDR1 GTSNPN and CDR2 SVGIG come from the germline V gene (reference sequence). The chain's CDR3 is CAWSRDRGNQPQHF. The DNA of the CDR3 is TGTGCCTGGAGTAGAGACAGGGGCAATCAGCCCCAGCATTTT.

This clonotype has a handful of counts. The chain employs TRBV12-3 or TRBV12-4 and TRBJ1-6, with a possible D match to TRBD1 (6 bases). Between the trimmed V and J ends, which lost 6 bases and 7 bases, there was a span of 13 bases. The CDR3 is 14 amino acids. The CDR3, as DNA: TGTGCCAGCAGGACCCGGGACACAAATTCACCCCTCCACTTT. The encoded protein is CASRTRDTNSPLHF.

The chain joins TRBV12-3 or TRBV12-4 to TRBJ2-7; a weak D match, TRBD2 (6 bases). V shed 5 bases and J shed 3 bases, with 17 bases lying between them. CDR3 length equals 15 residues. The CDR3 sequence: CASSIGLLTNYEQYF. Written as DNA, the CDR3 is TGTGCCAGCAGTATCGGACTACTTACAAACTACGAGCAGTACTTC.

V usage is TRBV28 and J usage is TRBJ1-3; D not certain. Germline CDR1 and CDR2: MDHEN and SYDVKM. The length of the CDR3 is 13 residues. V lost 7 bases to trimming and J lost 4 bases, with 11 bases between them. The CDR3 here is CASIFRSGNTIYF. In nucleotides, the CDR3 is TGTGCCAGCATCTTCAGATCCGGAAACACCATATATTTT.

This sequence joins TRBV10-3 and TRBJ2-7, with D tentatively TRBD2 (6 bases). V was trimmed by 10 bases and J by 7 bases, leaving 17 bases between them. The CDR3 covers 12 residues. The germline CDR1 and CDR2 sequences are ENHRY and SYGVKD. The DNA of the CDR3 is TGTGCCACCCTGAGCGGGCTGCGAGAGCAGTACTTC. This sequence encodes CATLSGLREQYF.

In DNA form, the CDR3 reads TGTGCCAGCAGCCTCACGACACGAATGGGAGCTTTCTTT. This gives the protein CASSLTTRMGAFF. This chain connects TRBV7-2 to TRBJ1-1; D is uncertain. Germline assignment: CDR1 SGHTA and CDR2 FQGNSA. V was pared by 5 bases and J by 10 bases, with 17 bases between. This CDR3 has 13 residues.

V is TRBV12-3 or TRBV12-4 and J is TRBJ2-3; D is uncertain. The CDR3 covers 14 residues. V dropped 3 bases and J dropped 4 bases, with 11 bases sitting between them. The CDR3 DNA sequence: TGTGCCAGCAGTTTGGGGATGTTGGCAGATACGCAGTATTTT. Residues: CASSLGMLADTQYF.

The chain's CDR3 is CASSNLQGVYNEQFF. The CDR3 DNA sequence: TGTGCCAGCAGCAACCTTCAGGGGGTATACAATGAGCAGTTCTTC. The chain employs TRBV7-9 and TRBJ2-1; 7 bases map to TRBD1. The germline CDR1 and CDR2 sequences are SEHNR and FQNEAQ (reference sequence). The CDR3 length is 15 residues. The J segment lost 4 bases and the V segment lost 5 bases, leaving 8 bases of the junction unmatched.